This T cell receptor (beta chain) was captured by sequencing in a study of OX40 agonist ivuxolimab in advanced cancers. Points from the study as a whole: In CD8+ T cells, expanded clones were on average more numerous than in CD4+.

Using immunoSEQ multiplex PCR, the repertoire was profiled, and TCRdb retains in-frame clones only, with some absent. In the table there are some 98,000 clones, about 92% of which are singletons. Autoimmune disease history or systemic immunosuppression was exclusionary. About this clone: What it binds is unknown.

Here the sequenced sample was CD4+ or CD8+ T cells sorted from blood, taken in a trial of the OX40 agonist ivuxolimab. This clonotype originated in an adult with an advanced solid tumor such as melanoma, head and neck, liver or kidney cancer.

The CDR3 DNA follows: TGTGCCAGCAGCTCCCCCCGAGTTGCCACCGGGGAGCTGTTTTTT. As protein: CASSSPRVATGELFF. The chain has TRBV11-2 and TRBJ2-2; D is unclear. Germline loops: CDR1 SGHAT, CDR2 FQNNGV. The CDR3 has 15 amino acids. Trimming left V 4 bases short and J 4 bases short, with 13 bases between.